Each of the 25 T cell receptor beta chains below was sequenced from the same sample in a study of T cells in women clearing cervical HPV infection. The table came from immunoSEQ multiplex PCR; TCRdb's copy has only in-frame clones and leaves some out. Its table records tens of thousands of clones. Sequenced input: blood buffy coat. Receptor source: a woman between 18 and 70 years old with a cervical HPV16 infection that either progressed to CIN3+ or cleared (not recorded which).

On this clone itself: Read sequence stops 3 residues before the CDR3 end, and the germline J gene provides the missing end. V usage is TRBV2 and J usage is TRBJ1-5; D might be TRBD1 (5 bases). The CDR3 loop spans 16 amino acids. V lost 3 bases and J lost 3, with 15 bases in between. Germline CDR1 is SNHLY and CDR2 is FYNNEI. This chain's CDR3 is CASSDSRGLDNQPQHF. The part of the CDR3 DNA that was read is TGTGCCAGCAGTGATTCGCGGGGACTGGACAATCAGCCC.

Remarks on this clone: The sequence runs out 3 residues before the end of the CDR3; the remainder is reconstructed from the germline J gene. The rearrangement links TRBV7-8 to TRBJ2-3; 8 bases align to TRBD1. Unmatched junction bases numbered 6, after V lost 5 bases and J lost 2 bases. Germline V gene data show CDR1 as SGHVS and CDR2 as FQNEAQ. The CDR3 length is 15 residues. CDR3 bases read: TGTGCCAGCAGCCCCGACAGGGGACACACAGATACG. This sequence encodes CASSPDRGHTDT. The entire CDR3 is CASSPDRGHTDTQYF. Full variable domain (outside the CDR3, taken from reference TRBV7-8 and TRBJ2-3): GAGVSQSPRYKVAKRGQDVALRCDPISGHVSLFWYQQALGQGPEFLTYFQNEAQLDKSGLPSDRFFAERPEGSVSTLKIQRTQQEDSAVYLCASSPDRGHTDTQYFGPGTRLTVL.

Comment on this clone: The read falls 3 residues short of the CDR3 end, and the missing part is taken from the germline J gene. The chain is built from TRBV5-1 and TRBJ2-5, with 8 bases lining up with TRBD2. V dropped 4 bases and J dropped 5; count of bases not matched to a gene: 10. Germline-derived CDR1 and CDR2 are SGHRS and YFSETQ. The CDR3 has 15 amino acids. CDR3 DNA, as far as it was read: TGCGCCAGCAGCCCCCAGGGACTAGGGGTGGAGACC. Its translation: CASSPQGLGVET. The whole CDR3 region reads CASSPQGLGVETQYF.

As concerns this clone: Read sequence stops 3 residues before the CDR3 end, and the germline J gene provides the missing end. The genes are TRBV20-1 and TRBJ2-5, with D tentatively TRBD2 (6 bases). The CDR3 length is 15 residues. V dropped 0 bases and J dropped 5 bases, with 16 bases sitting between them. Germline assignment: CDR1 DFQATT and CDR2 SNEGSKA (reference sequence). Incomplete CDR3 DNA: TGCAGTGCTAGAGATCCTGTGGGTGGGGGGGAGACC. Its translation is CSARDPVGGGET. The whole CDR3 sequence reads CSARDPVGGGETQYF.

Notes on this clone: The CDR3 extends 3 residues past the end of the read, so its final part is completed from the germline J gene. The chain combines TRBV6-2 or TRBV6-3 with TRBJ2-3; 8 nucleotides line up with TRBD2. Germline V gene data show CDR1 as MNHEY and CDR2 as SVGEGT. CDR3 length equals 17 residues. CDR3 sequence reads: CASSPPGGARDNQPQYF. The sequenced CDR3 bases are TGTGCCAGCAGTCCCCCCGGGGGGGCGCGGGACAATCAGCCG.

This chain's CDR3 is CSVALTSGGGDEQFF. The DNA read from the CDR3 is TGCAGCGTTGCGTTAACTAGCGGGGGCGGGGATGAG. V usage is TRBV29-1 and J usage is TRBJ2-1; TRBD2 agrees at 11 bases. The read terminates 3 residues ahead of where the CDR3 ends, so the germline J gene completes it. This CDR3 contains 15 residues. CDR1 SQVTM and CDR2 ANQGSEA come from the germline V gene. V gave up 4 bases and J gave up 8 bases; unmatched junction bases: 10.

The sequenced CDR3 bases are TGTGCCAGTAGTACCATGGGGGCT. Translated: CASSTMGA. The whole CDR3 protein is CASSTMGAQYF. V and J are TRBV19 and TRBJ2-4; D might be TRBD1 (6 bases). The CDR3 goes on 3 residues after the read ends, and that part is filled in from the germline J gene. The germline CDR1 and CDR2 sequences are LNHDA and SQIVND (reference sequence). The CDR3 runs to 11 residues.

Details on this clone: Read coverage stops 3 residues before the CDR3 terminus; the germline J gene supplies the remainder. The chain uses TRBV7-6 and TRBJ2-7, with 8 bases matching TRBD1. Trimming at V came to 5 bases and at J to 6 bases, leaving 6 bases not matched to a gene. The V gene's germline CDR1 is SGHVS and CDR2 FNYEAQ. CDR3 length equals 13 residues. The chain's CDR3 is CASSPDRGGEQYF. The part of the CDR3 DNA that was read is TGTGCCAGCAGCCCAGACAGGGGTGGCGAG.

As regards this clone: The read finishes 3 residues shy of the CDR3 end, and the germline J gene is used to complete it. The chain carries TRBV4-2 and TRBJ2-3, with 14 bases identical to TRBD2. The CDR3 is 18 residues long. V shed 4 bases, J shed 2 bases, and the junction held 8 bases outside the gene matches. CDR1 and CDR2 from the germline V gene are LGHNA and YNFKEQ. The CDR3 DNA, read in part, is TGTGCCAGCAGCCCCGGGACTAGCGGGGGAGCCGTCACAGATACG. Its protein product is CASSPGTSGGAVTDT. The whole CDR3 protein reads CASSPGTSGGAVTDTQYF.

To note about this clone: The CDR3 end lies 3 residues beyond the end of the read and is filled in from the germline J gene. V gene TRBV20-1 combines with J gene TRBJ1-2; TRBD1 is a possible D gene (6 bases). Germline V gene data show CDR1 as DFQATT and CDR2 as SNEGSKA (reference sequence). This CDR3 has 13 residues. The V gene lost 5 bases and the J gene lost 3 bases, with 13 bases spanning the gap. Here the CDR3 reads CSAFRQVDYGYTF. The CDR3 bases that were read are TGCAGTGCTTTCCGACAGGTGGACTATGGC.

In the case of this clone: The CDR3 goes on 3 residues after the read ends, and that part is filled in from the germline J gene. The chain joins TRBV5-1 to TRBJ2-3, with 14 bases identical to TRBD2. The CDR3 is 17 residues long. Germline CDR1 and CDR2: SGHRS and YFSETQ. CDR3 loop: CASSLGLAGGPRETQYF. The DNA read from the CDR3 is TGCGCCAGCAGCTTGGGACTAGCGGGGGGGCCTCGAGAGACG.

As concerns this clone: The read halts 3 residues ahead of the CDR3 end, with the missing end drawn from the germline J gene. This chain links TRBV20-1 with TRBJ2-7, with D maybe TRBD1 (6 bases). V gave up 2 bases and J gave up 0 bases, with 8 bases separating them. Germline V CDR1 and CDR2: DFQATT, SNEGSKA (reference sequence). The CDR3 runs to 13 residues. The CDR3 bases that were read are TGCAGTGCTAGAACAGGGACCTCCTACGAG. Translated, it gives CSARTGTSYE. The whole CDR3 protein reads CSARTGTSYEQYF.

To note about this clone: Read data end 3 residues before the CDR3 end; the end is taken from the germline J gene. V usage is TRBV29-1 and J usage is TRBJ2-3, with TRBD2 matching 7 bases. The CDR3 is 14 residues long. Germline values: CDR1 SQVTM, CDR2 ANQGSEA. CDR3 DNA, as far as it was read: TGCAGCGTTCGCGAGCGGGACCCCCAAGAGACG. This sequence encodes CSVRERDPQET. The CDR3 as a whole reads CSVRERDPQETQYF.

The CDR3 loop reads CAWSHTGGAGDTYTF. The CDR3 DNA, read in part, is TGTGCCTGGAGTCATACAGGGGGCGCGGGAGATACC. The genes are TRBV30 and TRBJ1-2; 9 bases agree with TRBD1. The read terminates 3 residues before the CDR3 end, so the remaining end is supplied by the germline J gene. The germline V gene has CDR1 GTSNPN and CDR2 SVGIG (reference sequence). This CDR3 comprises 15 residues.

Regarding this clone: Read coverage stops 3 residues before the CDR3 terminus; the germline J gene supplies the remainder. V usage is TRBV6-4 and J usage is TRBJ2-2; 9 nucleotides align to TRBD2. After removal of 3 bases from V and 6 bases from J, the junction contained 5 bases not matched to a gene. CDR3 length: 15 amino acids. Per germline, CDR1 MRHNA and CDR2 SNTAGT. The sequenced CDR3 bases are TGTGCCAGCAGTGAAGGCGGGGGGGCAGCCGGGGAG. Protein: CASSEGGGAAGE. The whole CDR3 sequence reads CASSEGGGAAGELFF.

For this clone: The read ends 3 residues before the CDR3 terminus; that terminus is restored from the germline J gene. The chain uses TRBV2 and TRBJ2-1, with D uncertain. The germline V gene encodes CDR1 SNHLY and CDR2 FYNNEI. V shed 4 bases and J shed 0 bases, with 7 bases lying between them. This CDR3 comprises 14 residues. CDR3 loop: CASSGLVSYNEQFF. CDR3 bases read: TGTGCCAGCAGTGGACTCGTCTCCTACAATGAG.

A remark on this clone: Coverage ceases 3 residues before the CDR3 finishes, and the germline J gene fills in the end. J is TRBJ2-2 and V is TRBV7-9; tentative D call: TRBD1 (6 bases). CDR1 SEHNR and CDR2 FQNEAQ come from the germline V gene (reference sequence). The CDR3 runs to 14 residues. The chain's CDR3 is CASSPTGPSEKLFF. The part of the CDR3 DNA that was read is TGTGCCAGCAGTCCTACAGGGCCAAGCGAAAAG.

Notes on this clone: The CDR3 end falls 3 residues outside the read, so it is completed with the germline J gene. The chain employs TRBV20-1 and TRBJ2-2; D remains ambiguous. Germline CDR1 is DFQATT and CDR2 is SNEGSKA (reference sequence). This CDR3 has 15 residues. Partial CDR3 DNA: TGCAGTGCTAGAGGCCAGGAACTCTCCAATTCACCG. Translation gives CSARGQELSNSP. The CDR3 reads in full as CSARGQELSNSPLFF.

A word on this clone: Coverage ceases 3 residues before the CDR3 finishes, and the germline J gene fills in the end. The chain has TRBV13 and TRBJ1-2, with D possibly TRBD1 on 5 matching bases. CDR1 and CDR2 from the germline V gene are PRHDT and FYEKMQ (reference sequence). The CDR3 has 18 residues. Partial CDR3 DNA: TGTGCCAGCAGCCTTCTGCTGAACCAGCGGGGGAAATCCTACGAC. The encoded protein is CASSLLLNQRGKSYD. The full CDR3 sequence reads CASSLLLNQRGKSYDYTF. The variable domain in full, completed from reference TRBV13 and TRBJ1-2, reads AAGVIQSPRHLIKEKRETATLKCYPIPRHDTVYWYQQGPGQDPQFLISFYEKMQSDKGSIPDRFSAQQFSDYHSELNMSSLELGDSALYFCASSLLLNQRGKSYDYTFGSGTRLTVV.

The sequenced CDR3 bases are TGCAGTGCTATTAGGAGGGTCTATGGC. It specifies CSAIRRVYG. The full CDR3 sequence reads CSAIRRVYGYTF. The V and J genes are TRBV20-1 and TRBJ1-2; D remains ambiguous. The sequence runs out 3 residues before the end of the CDR3; the remainder is reconstructed from the germline J gene. This CDR3 has 12 amino acids. The V gene lost 4 bases and the J gene lost 4 bases, with 10 bases spanning the gap. The germline CDR1 and CDR2 sequences are DFQATT and SNEGSKA (reference sequence).

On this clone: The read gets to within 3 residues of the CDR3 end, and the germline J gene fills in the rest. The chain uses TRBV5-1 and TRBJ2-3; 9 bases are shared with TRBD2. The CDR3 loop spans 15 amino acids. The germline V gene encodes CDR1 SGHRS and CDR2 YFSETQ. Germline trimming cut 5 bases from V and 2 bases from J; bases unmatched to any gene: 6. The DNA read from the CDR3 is TGCGCCAGCAGTTTCGGGACTAGCAACACAGATACG. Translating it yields CASSFGTSNTDT. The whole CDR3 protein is CASSFGTSNTDTQYF.

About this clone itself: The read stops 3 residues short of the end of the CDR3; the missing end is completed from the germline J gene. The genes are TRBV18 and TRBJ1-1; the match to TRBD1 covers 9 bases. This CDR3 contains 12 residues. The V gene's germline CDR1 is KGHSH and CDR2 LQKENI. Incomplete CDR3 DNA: TGTGCCAGCTTGGGGACAGGGCGAGAA. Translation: CASLGTGRE. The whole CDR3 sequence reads CASLGTGREAFF.

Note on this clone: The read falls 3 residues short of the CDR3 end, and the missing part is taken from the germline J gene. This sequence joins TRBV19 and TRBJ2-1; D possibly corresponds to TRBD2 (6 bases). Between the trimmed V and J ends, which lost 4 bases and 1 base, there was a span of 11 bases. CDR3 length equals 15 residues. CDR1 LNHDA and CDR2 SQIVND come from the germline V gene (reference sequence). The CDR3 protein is CASSRIGGSYNEQFF. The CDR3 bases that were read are TGTGCCAGTAGTAGGATCGGGGGTTCCTACAATGAG.

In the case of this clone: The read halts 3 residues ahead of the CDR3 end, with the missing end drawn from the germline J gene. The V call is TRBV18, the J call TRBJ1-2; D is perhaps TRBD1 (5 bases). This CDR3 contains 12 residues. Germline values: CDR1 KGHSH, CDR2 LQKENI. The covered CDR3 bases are TGTGCCAGCTCACAATTGACAGATACC. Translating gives CASSQLTDT. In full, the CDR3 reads CASSQLTDTYTF.

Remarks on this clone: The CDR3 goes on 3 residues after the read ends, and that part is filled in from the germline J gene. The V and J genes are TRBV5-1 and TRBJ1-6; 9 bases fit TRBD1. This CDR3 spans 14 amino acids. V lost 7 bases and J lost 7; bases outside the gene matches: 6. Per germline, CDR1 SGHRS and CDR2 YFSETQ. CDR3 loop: CASATGGGNSPLHF. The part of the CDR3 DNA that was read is TGCGCCAGCGCCACAGGGGGCGGGAATTCACCC.